Listed here is a single TCR beta chain. Its antigen has not been determined. It has no much larger one-base neighbor in the sample; base qualities were not kept. These data belong to a study of shared clonotypes between healthy human individuals (TCRdb year 2020). In the study overall: A couple of women and three men aged 18 to 49 years were included in the cohort. Libraries were prepared and TCR repertoires were sequenced by different laboratories using diverse techniques, in order to increase sequencing depth and limit assay-specific biases. Per donor, three plates each were used for CD4 naive and CD4 memory, two for CD8 naive, and one for CD8 memory. Blood TCR repertoires of roughly five healthy adults were deeply sequenced to estimate repertoire size and the extent of clonotype sharing between individuals. Each donor's leukapheresis produced roughly between roughly 0.85 and 10 billion PBMCs.

Results the study describes overall, beyond this receptor: Sampling was restricted to blood, and TCR repertoires in tissues likely differ from the TCR repertoires found in blood. Based on pairwise subsampling, the degree of clonotype sharing among donors was expected to be affected by sequencing depth. Incomplete sequencing was indicated by rarefaction of sorted-subset datasets, despite the large sequencing depth. Compared with non-shared clonotypes, clonotypes shared by all four sorted-subset donors had higher generation probabilities. Naive subsets generally had larger estimated clonotype richness than memory subsets. Because the study included only a small number of donors, the genetic and exposure-history diversity represented was limited. About 4.5% of naive CD4, 3.5% of naive CD8, approximately 2% of memory CD4, and 0.4% of memory CD8 clonotypes were shared across several donors.

The CDR3, from cysteine to phenylalanine, totals 15 residues. Solely the CDR3 DNA is kept, with 45 bases framed from the first base. From V the trimming removes 4 bases and from J it removes 1 base, while the gene matches leave 1 base of the junction unaccounted for. CDR1 KGHSH and CDR2 LQKENI are derived from the germline V gene. Using the deep immunoSEQ assay, multiplex PCR amplified TCR CDR3 regions from genomic DNA. Genomic DNA extracted from each cell subset was distributed evenly over all wells of several immunoSEQ 96-well plates, and each plate served as one replicate. For sorted subsets, each replicate PCR was loaded with 200 ng genomic DNA, equivalent to roughly 30,000 T cell genomes. Purified libraries were quantified with a Qubit 3.0 fluorometer, sized on a Bioanalyzer 2100, and re-quantified with the KAPA Library Quantification kit. Every immunoSEQ 96-well plate was sequenced on a dedicated single-read 150-cycle Illumina NextSeq 550 flow cell. In the paper's pipeline: Because only junctional sequences without quality scores were contained in the immunoSEQ output, filtering matching that applied to full-length reads could not be performed. To assign V/J genes and CDR3, sequences were annotated using PyIR, a Python wrapper for IgBLAST v1.9, with IMGT germline references. Reads were removed for weak V/J assignments (E-value above 1e-6), missing CDR3, stop codons, out-of-frame junctions, or ambiguous translated residues. V3J clonotypes were defined as sequences sharing an identical inferred V gene, J gene, and CDR3 amino acid sequence. Percentage overlap between repertoires was calculated by dividing the number of shared unique clonotypes by the size of the smaller repertoire. Richness of each repertoire was evaluated using RTK rarefaction, the Chao1 estimator, and Recon v2.1 estimates of unobserved clonotypes. For all TCRbeta clonotypes obtained by the gDNA method from a handful of donors, generation probabilities were computed with OLGA. This immuneACCESS table, as held by TCRdb, lists in-frame sequences with V and J called but not all clones. Of the missing ones, under half trace to an unresolved V gene in checked studies; the others have no known cause. For V, J and clone size, that table is used; D and trimming come from the DNA. For this sample the table gives just under 350,000 clones, of which 73% were detected only once. The ten most abundant clones make up under 11% of the sample.

Donors were healthy HIV-negative adults with no recently reported acute infections or vaccinations. Only Caucasian adults living in Nashville, Tennessee, USA were represented among the donors. CD4+ T cells were enriched through magnetic negative selection, after which naive cells were positively selected on CD45RA and the remaining negative fraction served as the memory subset. After blood collection by leukapheresis, PBMCs were isolated using Ficoll-Histopaque density gradient centrifugation and then cryopreserved in the vapor phase of liquid nitrogen. Analytical flow cytometry was used to check the purity and quantity of every magnetically sorted T cell population. Genomic DNA was isolated from each sorted fraction and quantified by UV absorbance on a Nanodrop 2000c.

Sequencing used memory CD4+ T cells sorted from blood. What this sample's cell subset or site label stands for: CD45RA-negative fraction. The chain is made from TRBV18 and TRBJ2-6; the central 7 bases match TRBD1. The sequence was obtained from a man between 25 and 39 years old in good health. The sequenced DNA: TGTGCCAGCTCACAACAGGGGTCTGGGGCCAACGTCCTGACTTTC. It encodes CASSQQGSGANVLTF.